This TCR beta chain was sequenced for a study of regulatory T cells in long-lasting Graves disease. Overall study findings and caveats: Clonotypes that were public and shared totalled a few thousand in persistent patients versus roughly 1,000 in new patients. Investigators studied peripheral blood only, not thyroid tissue.

The time point here: persistent/refractory GD, antithyroid drugs over 5 years with positive TRAb. PBMCs provided the RNA from which the TCR library was made. Researchers made TCR beta libraries by using iRepertoire HTBI primers and running Arm-PCR on CDR3 regions. TCRdb reprocessed the multiplex PCR reads via MiXCR and lists one record per CDR3 protein. Among about 470,000 distinct CDR3 sequences listed, about 22% were seen once. Per the germline V gene, CDR1 is DFQATT and CDR2 is SNEGSKA (reference sequence). The V segment lost 6 bases and the J segment 4 bases; nucleotides outside the gene matches: 5. This CDR3 has 15 amino acids. There are a few counts of this clonotype. Its cognate antigen is unknown.

The starting material was peripheral blood mononuclear cells (PBMCs), obtained when the disease was refractory, from a patient treated with antithyroid drugs. The TCR comes from a female donor with Graves disease. This chain links TRBV20-1 with TRBJ2-1; TRBD2 agrees at 14 bases. The CDR3 region is CSAGLAGAGYNEQFF. The CDR3 bases are TGCAGTGCGGGACTAGCGGGAGCCGGATACAATGAGCAGTTCTTC.